This T cell receptor (beta chain) was observed in a study of blood T cell repertoires in COVID-19. Study information: Samples taken during acute and convalescent COVID-19 were collected in the United States, Italy and Spain. PBMCs, B-cell-depleted T cells, or T cells provided the cDNA or gDNA that made up the material.

Trimming removed 8 bases at V and 1 base at J, with 11 bases between. Germline V gives CDR1 MNHEY, CDR2 SVGAGI. CDR3 length: 13 amino acids. Assay: immunoSEQ multiplex PCR; the TCRdb copy retains only in-frame clones and omits some. Among under 200,000 clones listed, approximately 90% were seen once. This receptor was identified in a man aged 18 to 30 with acute or convalescent COVID-19. Sequences were obtained from peripheral blood. The chain employs TRBV6-5 and TRBJ1-1, with TRBD1 as a possible D gene (5 bases). This CDR3 is CASLKTANTEAFF. DNA for the CDR3: TGTGCCAGCCTTAAGACAGCGAACACTGAAGCTTTCTTT.